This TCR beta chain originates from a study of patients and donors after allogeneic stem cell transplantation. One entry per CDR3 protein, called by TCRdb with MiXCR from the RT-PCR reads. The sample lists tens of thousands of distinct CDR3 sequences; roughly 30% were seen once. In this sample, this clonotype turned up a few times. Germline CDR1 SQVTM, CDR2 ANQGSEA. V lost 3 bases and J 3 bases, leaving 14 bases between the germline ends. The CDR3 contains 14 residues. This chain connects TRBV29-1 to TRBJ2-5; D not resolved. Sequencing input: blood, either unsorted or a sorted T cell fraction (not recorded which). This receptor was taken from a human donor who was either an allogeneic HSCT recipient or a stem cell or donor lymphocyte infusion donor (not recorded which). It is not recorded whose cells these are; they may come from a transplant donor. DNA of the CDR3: TGCAGCGTTGAGCGGTACCACCTCAAAGAGACCCAGTACTTC. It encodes CSVERYHLKETQYF.